This T cell receptor (beta chain) was sequenced during a study of blood T cell repertoires in COVID-19. Study summary: Samples came from the United States, Italy and Spain, spanning acute and convalescent COVID-19. Sample material is recorded as cDNA or gDNA derived from T cells, B-cell-depleted T cells, or PBMCs.

Recruits, aged roughly 18 to 89 years, lived in 20 to 30 US areas. Participant-given clinical history determined each cohort assignment. Sequencing used immunoSEQ multiplex PCR; TCRdb keeps in-frame clones, though not all of them. The sample lists about 210,000 clones, about 86% occurring once. The sequence was collected from a woman aged 50 to 65 with acute COVID-19. Sequences were obtained from PBMCs or T cells enriched from blood (not recorded which).

DNA for the CDR3: TGCGCCAGCAGCCGGGGGGATGGGACAGAATTTAATGAAAAACTGTTTTTT. Its translation is CASSRGDGTEFNEKLFF. V is TRBV4-3 and J is TRBJ1-4; 7 bases agree with TRBD1. The germline CDR1 and CDR2 sequences are LGHNA and YSLEER. The CDR3 loop spans 17 amino acids. Trimming at V came to 4 bases and at J to 4 bases, leaving 12 bases not matched to a gene.